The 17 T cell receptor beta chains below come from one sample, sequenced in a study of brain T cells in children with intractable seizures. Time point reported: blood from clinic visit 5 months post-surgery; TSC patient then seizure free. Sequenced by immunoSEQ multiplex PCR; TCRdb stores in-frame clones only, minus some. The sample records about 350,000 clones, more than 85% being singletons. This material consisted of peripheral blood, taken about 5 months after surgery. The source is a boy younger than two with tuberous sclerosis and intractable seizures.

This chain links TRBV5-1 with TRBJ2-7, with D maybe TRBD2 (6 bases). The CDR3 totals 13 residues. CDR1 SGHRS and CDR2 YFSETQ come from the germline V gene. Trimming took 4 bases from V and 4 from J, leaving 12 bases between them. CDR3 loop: CASSPQGLYEQYF. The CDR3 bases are TGCGCCAGCAGCCCCCAGGGACTTTACGAGCAGTACTTC.

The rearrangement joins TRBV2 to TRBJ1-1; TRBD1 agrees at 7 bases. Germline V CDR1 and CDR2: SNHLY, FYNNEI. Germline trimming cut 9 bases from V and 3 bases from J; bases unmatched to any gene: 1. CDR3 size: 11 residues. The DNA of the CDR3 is TGTGCCAGAACAGGGGACACTGAAGCTTTCTTT. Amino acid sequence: CARTGDTEAFF.

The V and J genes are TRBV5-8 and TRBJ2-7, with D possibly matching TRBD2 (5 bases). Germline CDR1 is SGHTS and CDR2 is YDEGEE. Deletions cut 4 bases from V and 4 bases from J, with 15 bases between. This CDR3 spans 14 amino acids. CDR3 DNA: TGTGCCAGCAGCCTGTTTGGAGGAAGGTACGAGCAGTACTTC. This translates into CASSLFGGRYEQYF.

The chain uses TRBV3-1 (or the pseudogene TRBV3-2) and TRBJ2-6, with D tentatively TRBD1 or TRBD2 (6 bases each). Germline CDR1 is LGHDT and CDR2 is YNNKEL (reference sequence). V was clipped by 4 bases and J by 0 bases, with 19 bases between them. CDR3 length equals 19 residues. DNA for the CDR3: TGTGCCAGCAGCCTCTTGGGGATTGGGGGGCCCTCTGGGGCCAACGTCCTGACTTTC. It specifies CASSLLGIGGPSGANVLTF.

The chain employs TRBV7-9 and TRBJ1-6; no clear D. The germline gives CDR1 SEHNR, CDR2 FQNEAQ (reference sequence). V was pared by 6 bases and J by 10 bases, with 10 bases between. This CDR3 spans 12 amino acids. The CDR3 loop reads CASRRTSSPLHF. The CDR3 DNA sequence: TGTGCCAGCAGGAGGACTAGCTCACCCCTCCACTTT.

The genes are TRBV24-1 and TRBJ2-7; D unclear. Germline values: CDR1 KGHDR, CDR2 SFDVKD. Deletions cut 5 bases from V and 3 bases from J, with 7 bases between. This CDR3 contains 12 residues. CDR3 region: CATSGPYYEQYF. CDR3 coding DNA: TGTGCCACCAGTGGCCCCTACTACGAGCAGTACTTC.

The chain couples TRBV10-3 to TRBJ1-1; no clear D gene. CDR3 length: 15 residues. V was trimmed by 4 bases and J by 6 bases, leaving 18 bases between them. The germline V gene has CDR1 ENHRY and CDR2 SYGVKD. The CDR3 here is CAISASLEGFAEAFF. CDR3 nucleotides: TGTGCCATCAGTGCGAGTCTAGAAGGTTTTGCTGAAGCTTTCTTT.

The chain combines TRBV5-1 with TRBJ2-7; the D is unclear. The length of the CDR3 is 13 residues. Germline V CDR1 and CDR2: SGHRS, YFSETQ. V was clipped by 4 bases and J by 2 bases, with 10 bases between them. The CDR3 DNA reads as TGCGCCAGCAGCAAGGACGCCGCCTACGAGCAGTACTTC. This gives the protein CASSKDAAYEQYF.

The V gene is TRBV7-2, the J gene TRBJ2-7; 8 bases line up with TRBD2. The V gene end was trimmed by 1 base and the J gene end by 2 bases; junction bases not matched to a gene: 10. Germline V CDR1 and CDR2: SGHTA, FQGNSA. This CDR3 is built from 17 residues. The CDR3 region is CASSLEVGRAFPYEQYF. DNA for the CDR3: TGTGCCAGCAGCTTAGAGGTCGGGAGGGCATTCCCCTACGAGCAGTACTTC.

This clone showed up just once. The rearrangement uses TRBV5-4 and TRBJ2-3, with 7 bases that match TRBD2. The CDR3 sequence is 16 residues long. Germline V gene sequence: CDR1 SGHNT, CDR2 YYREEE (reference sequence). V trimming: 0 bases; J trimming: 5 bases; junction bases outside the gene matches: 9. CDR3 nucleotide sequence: TGTGCCAGCAGCTTGGCTTCGCGGGAGATAATAGATACGCAGTATTTT. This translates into CASSLASREIIDTQYF.

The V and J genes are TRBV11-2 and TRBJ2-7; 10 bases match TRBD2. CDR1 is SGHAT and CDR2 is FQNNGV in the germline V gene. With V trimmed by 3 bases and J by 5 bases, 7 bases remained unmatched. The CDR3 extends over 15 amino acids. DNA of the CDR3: TGTGCCAGCAGCTTTCGCCTAGCGGGGGTGAACGAGCAGTACTTC. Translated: CASSFRLAGVNEQYF.

CDR3 region: CASSPWTGEGNTIYF. In DNA form, the CDR3 reads TGTGCCAGCAGCCCCTGGACAGGGGAGGGAAACACCATATATTTT. The chain uses TRBV27 and TRBJ1-3; 9 bases match TRBD1. The V and J ends lost 6 bases and 4 bases, in that order; junction bases with no gene match: 7. CDR1 is MNHEY and CDR2 is SMNVEV in the germline V gene (reference sequence). The CDR3 is 15 residues long.

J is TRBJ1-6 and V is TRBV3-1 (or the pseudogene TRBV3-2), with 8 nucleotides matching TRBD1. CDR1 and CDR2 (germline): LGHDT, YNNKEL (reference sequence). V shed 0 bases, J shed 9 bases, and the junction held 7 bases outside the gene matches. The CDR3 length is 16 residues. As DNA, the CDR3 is TGTGCCAGCAGCCAAGAGAGCAGGGGGCCATCTTCACCCCTCCACTTT. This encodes CASSQESRGPSSPLHF.

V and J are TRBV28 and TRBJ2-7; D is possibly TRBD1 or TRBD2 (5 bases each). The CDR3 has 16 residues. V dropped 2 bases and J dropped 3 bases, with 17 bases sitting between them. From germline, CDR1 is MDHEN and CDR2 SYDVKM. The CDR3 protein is CASSLPLGTEDYEQYF. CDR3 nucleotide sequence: TGTGCCAGCAGTTTACCTTTGGGGACGGAGGACTACGAGCAGTACTTC.

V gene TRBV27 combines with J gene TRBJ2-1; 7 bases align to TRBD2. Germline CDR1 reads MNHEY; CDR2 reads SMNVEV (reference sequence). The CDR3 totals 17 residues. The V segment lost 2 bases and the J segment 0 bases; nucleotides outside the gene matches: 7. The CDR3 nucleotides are TGTGCCAGCAGTTTAAGTCGGCTAGCGGCCTCCTACAATGAGCAGTTCTTC. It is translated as CASSLSRLAASYNEQFF.

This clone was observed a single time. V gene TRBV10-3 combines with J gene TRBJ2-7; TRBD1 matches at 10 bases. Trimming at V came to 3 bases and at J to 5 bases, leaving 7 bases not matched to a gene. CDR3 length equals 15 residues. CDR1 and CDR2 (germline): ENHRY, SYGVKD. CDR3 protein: CAISDPGQGIHEQYF. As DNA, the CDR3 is TGTGCCATCAGTGATCCGGGACAGGGGATTCACGAGCAGTACTTC.

The CDR3 loop is CASSQGSGPSTDTQYF. CDR3 coding DNA: TGTGCCAGCTCACAAGGATCGGGACCCAGCACAGATACGCAGTATTTT. The rearrangement links TRBV18 to TRBJ2-3; the D gene could be TRBD1 or TRBD2 (5 bases each). CDR3 length: 16 residues. Trimming removed 4 bases from V and 0 bases from J, with 14 bases in between. In germline, CDR1 is KGHSH, CDR2 LQKENI.